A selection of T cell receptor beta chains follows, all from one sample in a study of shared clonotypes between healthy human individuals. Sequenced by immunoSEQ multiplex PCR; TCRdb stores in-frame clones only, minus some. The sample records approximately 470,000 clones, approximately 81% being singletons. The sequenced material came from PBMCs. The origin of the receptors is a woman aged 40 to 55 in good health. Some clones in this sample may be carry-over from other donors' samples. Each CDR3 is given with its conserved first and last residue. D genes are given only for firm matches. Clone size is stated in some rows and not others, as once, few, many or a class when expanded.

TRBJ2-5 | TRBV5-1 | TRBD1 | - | CASSGRQGQETQYF | TGCGCCAGCAGCGGAAGACAGGGTCAAGAGACCCAGTACTTC
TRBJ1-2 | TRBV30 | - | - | CAWSAYRPGNYGYTF | TGTGCCTGGAGCGCGTACCGTCCAGGGAATTATGGCTACACCTTC
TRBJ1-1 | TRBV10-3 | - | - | CAISGGAGNTEAFF | TGTGCCATCAGTGGGGGGGCGGGAAACACTGAAGCTTTCTTT
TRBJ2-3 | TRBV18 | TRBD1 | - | CASSPPTGTDTQYF | TGTGCCAGCTCACCCCCGACAGGGACAGATACGCAGTATTTT
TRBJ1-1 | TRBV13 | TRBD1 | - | CASSLGPFFRGTEAFF | TGTGCCAGCAGCTTAGGCCCTTTTTTCAGGGGGACTGAAGCTTTCTTT
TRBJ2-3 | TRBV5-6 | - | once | CASSFSTTSTDTQYF | TGTGCCAGCAGCTTCTCTACTACTAGCACAGATACGCAGTATTTT
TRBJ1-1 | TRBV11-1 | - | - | CASSLDPNTEAFF | TGTGCCAGCAGTCTGGACCCGAACACTGAAGCTTTCTTT
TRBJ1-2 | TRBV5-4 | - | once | CASSGAAGYTF | TGTGCCAGCAGCGGGGCAGCTGGCTACACCTTC
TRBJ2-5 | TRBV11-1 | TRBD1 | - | CASSYSGTGGIGETQYF | TGTGCCAGCAGCTATAGCGGGACAGGGGGCATCGGAGAGACCCAGTACTTC
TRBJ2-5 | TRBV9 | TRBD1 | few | CASSVDRTQETQYF | TGTGCCAGCAGCGTGGACAGGACTCAAGAGACCCAGTACTTC
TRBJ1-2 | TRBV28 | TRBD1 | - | CASRTGVSYGYTF | TGTGCCAGCAGGACAGGGGTTAGCTATGGCTACACCTTC
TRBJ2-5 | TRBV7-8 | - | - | CASSRDRRETQYF | TGTGCCAGCAGCCGAGACAGGAGGGAGACCCAGTACTTC
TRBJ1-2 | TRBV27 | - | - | CASSPTQGLGYTF | TGTGCCAGCAGTCCTACGCAGGGATTGGGCTACACCTTC
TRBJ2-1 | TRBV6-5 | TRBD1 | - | CASSNTGGPYNEQFF | TGTGCCAGCAGTAATACAGGGGGACCTTACAATGAGCAGTTCTTC
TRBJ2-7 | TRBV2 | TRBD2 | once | CASSVLAGGYEQYF | TGTGCCAGCAGTGTTTTAGCGGGAGGCTACGAGCAGTACTTC
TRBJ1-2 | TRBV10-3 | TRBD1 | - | CAISARGREGYTF | TGTGCCATCAGTGCCAGGGGGCGCGAAGGCTACACCTTC
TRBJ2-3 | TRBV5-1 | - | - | CASSLGVGTDTQYF | TGCGCCAGCAGCTTGGGGGTCGGTACAGATACGCAGTATTTT
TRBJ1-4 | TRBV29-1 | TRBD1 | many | CSAKGTGGTNEKLFF | TGCAGCGCCAAAGGGACAGGGGGGACTAATGAAAAACTGTTTTTT
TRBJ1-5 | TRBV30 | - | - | CAWREPQHF | TGTGCCTGGAGGGAGCCCCAGCATTTT
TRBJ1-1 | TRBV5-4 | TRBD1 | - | CASSPRGGATEAFF | TGTGCCAGCAGCCCCAGGGGGGGTGCCACTGAAGCTTTCTTT
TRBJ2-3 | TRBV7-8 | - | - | CASSLTVLTGTQYF | TGTGCCAGCAGCTTAACAGTCCTCACCGGTACGCAGTATTTT
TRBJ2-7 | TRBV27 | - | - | CASSPRQTYEQYF | TGTGCCAGCAGTCCCCGACAGACCTACGAGCAGTACTTC
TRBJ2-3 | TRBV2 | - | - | CASSSSTPEDTQYF | TGTGCCAGCAGTTCTAGCACCCCCGAGGATACGCAGTATTTT
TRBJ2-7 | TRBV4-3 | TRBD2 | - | CASSLSRDYGPYEQYF | TGCGCCAGCAGTCTCAGCCGGGACTATGGGCCCTACGAGCAGTACTTC
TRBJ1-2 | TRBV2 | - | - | CASTGPEPGGNYGYTF | TGTGCCAGCACCGGGCCAGAACCTGGGGGAAACTATGGCTACACCTTC
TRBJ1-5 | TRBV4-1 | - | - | CASSQGQDNQPQHF | TGCGCCAGCAGCCAAGGACAGGATAATCAGCCCCAGCATTTT
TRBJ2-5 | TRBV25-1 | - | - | CASSETTQYF | TGTGCCAGCAGCGAGACGACCCAGTACTTC
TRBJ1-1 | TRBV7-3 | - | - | CASSVGANTEAFF | TGTGCCAGCAGCGTGGGGGCGAACACTGAAGCTTTCTTT
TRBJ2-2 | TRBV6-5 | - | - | CASSFSIGLPGELFF | TGTGCCAGCAGTTTTAGCATAGGACTACCCGGGGAGCTGTTTTTT
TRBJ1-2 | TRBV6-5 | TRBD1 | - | CASRLGQGYGYTF | TGTGCCAGCAGATTGGGACAGGGCTATGGCTACACCTTC
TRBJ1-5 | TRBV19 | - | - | CASSLGALSNQPQHF | TGTGCCAGTAGTCTGGGGGCGCTTAGCAATCAGCCCCAGCATTTT
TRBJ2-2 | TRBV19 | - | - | CASTQTGRGTGELFF | TGTGCCAGTACCCAGACAGGGAGGGGCACCGGGGAGCTGTTTTTT
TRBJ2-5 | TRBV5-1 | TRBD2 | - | CASGASGRVQETQYF | TGCGCCAGCGGCGCTAGCGGGAGGGTACAAGAGACCCAGTACTTC
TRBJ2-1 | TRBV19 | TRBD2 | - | CASSISGRFNEQFF | TGTGCCAGTAGTATTAGCGGGAGATTCAATGAGCAGTTCTTC
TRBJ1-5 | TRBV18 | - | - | CASSVQGSQPQHF | TGTGCCAGCTCAGTCCAGGGGAGCCAGCCCCAGCATTTT
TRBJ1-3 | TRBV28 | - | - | CASSLGGLGNTIYF | TGTGCCAGCAGTTTAGGGGGTTTAGGAAACACCATATATTTT
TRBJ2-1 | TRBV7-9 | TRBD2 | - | CASSWAGDFGEQFF | TGTGCCAGCAGCTGGGCGGGAGATTTCGGTGAGCAGTTCTTC
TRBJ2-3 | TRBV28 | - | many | CASSLQITDTQYF | TGTGCCAGCAGTCTTCAGATCACAGATACGCAGTATTTT
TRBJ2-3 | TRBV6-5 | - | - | CASSSQGILSTDTQYF | TGTGCCAGCAGTTCCCAGGGCATCTTGAGCACAGATACGCAGTATTTT
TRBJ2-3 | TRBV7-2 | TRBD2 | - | CASFRTSGSTDTQYF | TGTGCCAGCTTTAGGACTAGCGGGAGCACAGATACGCAGTATTTT
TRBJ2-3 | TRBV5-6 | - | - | CASSLLFGASTDTQYF | TGTGCCAGCAGCTTGTTATTCGGCGCTTCCACAGATACGCAGTATTTT
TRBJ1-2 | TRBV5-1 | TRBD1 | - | CASSPRTGYGYTF | TGCGCCAGCAGCCCCCGGACAGGCTATGGCTACACCTTC
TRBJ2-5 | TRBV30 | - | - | CAWSQETQYF | TGTGCCTGGAGTCAAGAGACCCAGTACTTC
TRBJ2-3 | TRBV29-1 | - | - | CSVDFWAGRELGTDTQYF | TGCAGCGTTGATTTTTGGGCGGGAAGAGAGTTAGGCACAGATACGCAGTATTTT
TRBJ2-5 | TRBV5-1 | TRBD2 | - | CASSPGTTYQETQYF | TGCGCCAGCAGCCCCGGGACTACGTACCAAGAGACCCAGTACTTC
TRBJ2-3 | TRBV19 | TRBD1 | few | CASSGGQGATDTQYF | TGTGCCAGTAGTGGGGGACAGGGGGCAACAGATACGCAGTATTTT
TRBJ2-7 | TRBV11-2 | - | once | CASSLEAAYEQYF | TGTGCCAGCAGCTTAGAAGCGGCCTACGAGCAGTACTTC
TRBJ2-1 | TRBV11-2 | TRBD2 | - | CASSLVPTSGRYNEQFF | TGTGCCAGCAGCTTAGTCCCCACTAGCGGACGATACAATGAGCAGTTCTTC
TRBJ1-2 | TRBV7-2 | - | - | CASSLARANYGYTF | TGTGCCAGCAGCTTAGCTAGAGCTAACTATGGCTACACCTTC
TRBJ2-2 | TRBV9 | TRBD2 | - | CASSVGLAGQPTGELFF | TGTGCCAGCAGCGTAGGGCTAGCGGGACAGCCCACCGGGGAGCTGTTTTTT
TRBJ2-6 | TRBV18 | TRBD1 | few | CASSPWTGLSSGANVLTF | TGTGCCAGCTCACCTTGGACAGGCCTCAGCTCTGGGGCCAACGTCCTGACTTTC
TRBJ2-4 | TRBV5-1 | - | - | CASRELAKNIQYF | TGCGCCAGCAGGGAGCTAGCCAAAAACATTCAGTACTTC
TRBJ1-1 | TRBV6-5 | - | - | CASSPPEGSSEAFF | TGTGCCAGCAGTCCCCCGGAGGGCTCTTCTGAAGCTTTCTTT
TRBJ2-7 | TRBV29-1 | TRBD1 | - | CSVTGAYEQYF | TGCAGCGTGACAGGGGCCTACGAGCAGTACTTC
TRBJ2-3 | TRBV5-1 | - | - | CASSLEGSTDTQYF | TGCGCCAGCAGCTTGGAAGGGTCCACAGATACGCAGTATTTT
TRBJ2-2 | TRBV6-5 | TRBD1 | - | CASKIQGIGELFF | TGTGCCAGCAAAATACAGGGGATCGGGGAGCTGTTTTTT